Below, 6 T cell receptor beta chains from the same sample are listed, as sequenced in a study of T cells after yellow fever vaccination. TCRdb used MiXCR to reprocess the 5' RACE reads, holding one entry per CDR3 protein. The profile shows a few hundred thousand distinct CDR3 sequences, under 5% of them singletons. The sample in question was PBMCs, obtained 5 days after the yellow fever booster vaccination. The receptors come from a man in his late teens or twenties who received the YFV17D yellow fever vaccine.

As to this clonotype: The junction and the germline gene differ at one end; a read error may be behind it. The chain couples TRBV6-5 to TRBJ2-5, with 8 nucleotides matching TRBD2. The length of the CDR3 is 13 residues. Per germline, CDR1 MNHEY and CDR2 SVGAGI. The CDR3 nucleotides read TGTGCCAGCAGGTCGGGGGGGGGCCGGACCCAGTACTTT. Translating it yields CASRSGGGRTQYF.

This clonotype was observed many times. CDR3 DNA: TGTGCCAGCGGGGGATTCGAAACCGGGGAGCTGTTTTTT. Its protein product is CASGGFETGELFF. The rearrangement uses TRBV6-2 or TRBV6-3 and TRBJ2-2; tentatively, D is TRBD1 or TRBD2 (5 bases each). The CDR3 covers 13 residues. Trimming left V 8 bases short and J 5 bases short, with 12 bases between. From germline, CDR1 is MNHEY and CDR2 SVGEGT.

Only a few counts were recorded for this clonotype. The chain has TRBV7-2 and TRBJ1-3; D remains ambiguous. The CDR3 is 16 amino acids. Trimming shortened V by 1 base and J by 0 bases, and 10 bases separated the two germline ends. Germline V gene sequence: CDR1 SGHTA, CDR2 FQGNSA. The CDR3 reads CASSLEVGYSGNTIYF. The CDR3 nucleotides are TGTGCCAGCAGCTTAGAGGTCGGGTACTCTGGAAACACCATATATTTT.

This clonotype was recorded many times. This sequence joins TRBV12-3 or TRBV12-4 and TRBJ2-5; D might be TRBD1 (6 bases). The CDR3 loop spans 15 amino acids. V lost 6 bases and J lost 1, with 15 bases in between. CDR3 DNA: TGTGCCAGCAGAGCTTTGACAGGTCCCCAAGAGACCCAGTACTTC. This sequence encodes CASRALTGPQETQYF.

This clonotype was seen a handful of times. The rearrangement uses TRBV7-9 and TRBJ2-1; 8 positions match TRBD1. Trimming removed 4 bases from V and 9 bases from J; junction bases left unmatched: 8. The germline V gene has CDR1 SEHNR and CDR2 FQNEAQ (reference sequence). The CDR3 totals 14 residues. Here the CDR3 reads CASSSGSDRAEQFF. CDR3 bases: TGTGCCAGCAGCTCGGGCTCGGACAGGGCTGAGCAGTTCTTC.

In this sample, this clonotype turned up many times. The V call is TRBV6-5, the J call TRBJ2-1, with 14 bases fitting TRBD2. The CDR3 extends over 15 amino acids. V was pared by 6 bases and J by 9 bases, with 7 bases of the junction left unmatched. CDR1 and CDR2 (germline): MNHEY, SVGAGI. The CDR3 spells CASSRTSGGRGEQFF. The CDR3, as DNA: TGTGCCAGCAGCCGGACTAGCGGGGGGCGCGGTGAGCAGTTCTTC.